This T cell receptor beta chain was observed in a study of cytomegalovirus exposure and HLA in healthy donors (dated by TCRdb to the late 2010s). Study-level background: An earlier analysis of 550 to 700 of the donors reported 276 Gb of sequence data and 117 million unique TCR beta sequences from roughly 180 million T cells. Because of strong linkage in the cohort, roughly five DR-DQ haplotypes were treated as single units for association and clustering. To decide whether each TCR beta V gene segment behaved as functional or pseudogenic, an earlier analysis of several hundred of the donors relied on high-throughput TCR beta sequencing. The number of typed donors differed by locus: about 629-640 for A, B, C, DRB1 and DQB1; approximately 520 for DQA1; approximately 600 for DPA1; and around 470 for DPB1. On average, about 240,000 unique TCR beta nucleotide sequences were sequenced per donor among several hundred genotyped donors of the cohort, with about 17% of those sequences being non-productive. The study aimed to test whether signatures of past pathogen exposure could be identified by cataloging public T cell receptors. A later genetic analysis used genome-wide SNP genotypes for 398 of the 666 donors, treating that subset as a discovery cohort. Both class I and class II loci were covered by HLA typing, at four-digit resolution. Of the roughly 410 genotyped donors, less than 90% were placed in the genetic ancestry cluster associated with self-reported Caucasian donors. Approximately 300 gigabases of sequencing data and roughly 90 million unique TCR sequences were included in an early release covering 550 to 800 HLA-typed donors. In the later analysis, no new phenotypic data were used to find candidate immune exposures; instead, reliance was placed on TCR beta sequences and their occurrence across donors. Donor age, sex, ethnicity and CMV serostatus were collected together with the repertoire data. In a later analysis, previously published TCR beta repertoires from fewer than 750 donors were re-analyzed and high-resolution HLA genotyping was added so that TCR occurrence patterns could be studied. The study profiled the T cell repertoires of hundreds of subjects by immunosequencing and related them to cytomegalovirus serostatus. Besides the first cohort of some 670 subjects, a separate validation cohort made up of 90 to 150 different subjects was used. To predict cytomegalovirus infection status, the study brought together high-throughput TCR immunosequencing, statistical association of individual TCRs with disease status, and machine learning. Every discovery cohort repertoire had been produced on one sequencing platform.

Library creation used the immunoSEQ multiplex PCR assay. A mixture of 60 forward primers for TCR Vbeta segments and 13 reverse primers for TCR Jbeta segments was used in the multiplex PCR. The CDR3 region of rearranged TCR beta genes was amplified from genomic DNA by a multiplex PCR assay. The amplified TCR beta libraries were sequenced on the Illumina HiSeq System as 87-base-pair reads. In the authors' own workflow: A later analysis counted approximately 76 million unique TCR beta chains across the 600 to 850 repertoires, and some 11 million of these chains were shared by at least two donors. Raw reads were error-corrected and collapsed into unique sequences by a nearest-neighbor algorithm in which closely related sequences were merged to remove PCR and sequencing errors. To assign V, D and J gene segments, CDR3 sequences were aligned to IMGT reference sequences. For a sequence to be retained, at least a six-nucleotide match to both a V gene segment and a J gene segment was required. Rearrangements were called productive when the CDR3 lacked stop codons and stayed in frame with V and J; all others were non-productive. Following IMGT convention, CDR3 was defined as the stretch from the second conserved V-encoded cysteine up to the conserved J-encoded phenylalanine. Sequences without an unambiguous match to a single V gene segment were excluded from the earlier analysis of about 600 of the donors. In an earlier analysis of 587 of the donors, V segments were called functional above 56.7% productive rearrangements and were called segregating when the between-donor standard deviation exceeded 5%. A statistical classification framework was developed to diagnose cytomegalovirus status using the catalog of TCR beta chain sequences. In a later analysis, V and J genes were assigned by comparing TCR nucleotide sequences against IMGT/GENE-DB human TR gene sequences. Using the TCRdist pipeline, a later analysis assigned CDR3 sequences along with most-parsimonious VDJ recombination scenarios. In a later analysis, each TCR beta chain was defined by its CDR3 amino acid sequence together with its V-gene family, and reads lacking a unique V-gene family were excluded. To address suspected cross-contamination and a sequencing artifact, a later analysis removed several hundred highly shared, low-generation-probability nucleotide sequences. A later analysis calculated a clonal expansion index for each public chain from normalized within-repertoire ranks of inferred template counts. In a later analysis, generation probabilities were computed using a VDJ recombination model fitted to out-of-frame rearrangements, and the results were checked against IGoR. In a later analysis, hypergeometric tests were used to score TCR-TCR, TCR-HLA and TCR-CMV co-occurrence, with a repertoire-size bias correction applied to TCR pairs. To estimate false discovery rates, a later analysis permuted the HLA or CMV assignments 20 times. In a later analysis, co-occurring TCRs were grouped using DBSCAN, with TCRdist sequence similarity added in when clustering inside HLA-allele-positive subsets. For co-occurrence clustering, repertoires with fewer than 30,000 or more than 120,000 public chains were excluded, along with about five repertoires with anomalous nucleotide sharing. Entries here come from immuneACCESS through TCRdb and include only in-frame sequences with V and J called. Some clones fail to appear in such tables; in the studies checked, an unresolved V gene covers under half of the shortfall, and the cause of the remainder is unknown. That table is the source of V, J and clone size, and D and trimming were worked out from the DNA. This sample holds 150,000 to 200,000 clones; around three quarters were observed only once. Clones ranked in the top ten supply approximately 2.1% of the sample.

Here is what the overall study found, with its caveats: An earlier analysis of around 600 of the donors showed that most TCR beta V segments appeared in productive rearrangements either about 87% or about 30% of the time, which broadly matched IMGT annotations. The 87-base-pair reads could not distinguish some IMGT-functional V segments, including TRBV6-2 and TRBV6-3, so those segments were excluded. The study listed 164 TCR beta chains as associated with cytomegalovirus. Because counts were too low, about 18 rarely observed V segments, including chromosome 9 orphons, were left out of the earlier analysis of 587 of the donors. Several of the top co-occurrence clusters appeared to be linked to parvovirus B19, influenza, CMV and Epstein-Barr virus, according to a later analysis. Most TCR sequences were observed very rarely across donors, whereas some public TCRs were present in many individuals. The presence/absence analyses assumed that sequencing depth was roughly uniform across donors, and that assumption may not be true. A later analysis associated 15,000 to 20,000 TCR beta sequences with specific HLA alleles at a false discovery rate of 0.05. A further reported finding was that TCR beta sequences accurately predicted the HLA-A and HLA-B alleles for most subjects in the first cohort. The authors suggested that the approach could potentially be generalized to other disease states and immunological phenotypes. An association between a missense DCLRE1C variant and V-gene and J-gene trimming of TCR beta chains was found in a later genetic analysis and replicated in an independent cohort. The classifier was reported to diagnose cytomegalovirus status with high specificity and sensitivity in both the original cohort and the validation cohort. Compared with equally common non-associated chains, HLA-associated TCR beta chains in a later analysis were more clonally expanded and had lower generation probabilities. In a later genetic analysis, fewer N-insertions in productive TCRs were reported among donors in an Asian-associated ancestry cluster than the roughly 700-donor mean. A later analysis found that most CMV-associated TCR beta chains appeared HLA-restricted, with HLA associations seemingly driven largely by CMV exposure. In this cohort, only TCR beta chains were sequenced, and detectable features were limited by the absence of alpha or paired-chain data. A few of the identified cytomegalovirus-associated TCR beta chains were confirmed in vitro to be specific for cytomegalovirus antigens. Linkage disequilibrium might explain the correlated functional status among segregating V segments, but an unknown experimental factor could not be ruled out. A group of highly shared sequence variants was considered likely to be a technical artifact of the sequencing pipeline. Because HLA typing was missing for some donors at each locus, association tests included only the typed subset. The only immune exposure information available for the cohort was CMV serostatus. A later analysis found that TCR association rates varied across HLA loci, with DRB1 alleles showing the most associated TCRs and HLA-C alleles the fewest. Strong co-occurrence of HLA alleles, especially DR and DQ, made assigning TCR associations to individual alleles difficult.

In total, just over 650 healthy bone marrow donors made up the cohort. Cohort members were all nominally healthy when sampled, although unrecorded immune exposures were likely present. The donor was CMV seropositive and was included in the group of 290 or so seropositive cohort members. A peripheral blood sample was collected from each donor, and TCR beta sequencing was performed on peripheral blood mononuclear cells. Genomic DNA extraction from the blood cell samples was performed with the Qiagen DNeasy Blood Extraction Kit. The CDR3 has 13 amino acids, counting the end cysteine and phenylalanine. Just CDR3 DNA is preserved here, 39 bases in frame from base 1. The germline ends are 14 bases apart after V is trimmed by 0 bases and J by 11 bases. Based on the germline V gene, the CDR1 and CDR2 sequences are SGDLS and YYNGEE. Note on this clone: The target of this receptor is not known. Nothing much larger sits one base from this clone, and base qualities are not available.

The rearranged chain carries TRBV9 and TRBJ1-1; too little of a D gene remains to name it. Material: PBMCs. This receptor was identified in a woman aged 30 to 39 in good health and CMV-seropositive. Here is the DNA: TGTGCCAGCAGCGTAGCGGGGTCAGAGGCCGCTTTCTTT. Its protein is CASSVAGSEAAFF.